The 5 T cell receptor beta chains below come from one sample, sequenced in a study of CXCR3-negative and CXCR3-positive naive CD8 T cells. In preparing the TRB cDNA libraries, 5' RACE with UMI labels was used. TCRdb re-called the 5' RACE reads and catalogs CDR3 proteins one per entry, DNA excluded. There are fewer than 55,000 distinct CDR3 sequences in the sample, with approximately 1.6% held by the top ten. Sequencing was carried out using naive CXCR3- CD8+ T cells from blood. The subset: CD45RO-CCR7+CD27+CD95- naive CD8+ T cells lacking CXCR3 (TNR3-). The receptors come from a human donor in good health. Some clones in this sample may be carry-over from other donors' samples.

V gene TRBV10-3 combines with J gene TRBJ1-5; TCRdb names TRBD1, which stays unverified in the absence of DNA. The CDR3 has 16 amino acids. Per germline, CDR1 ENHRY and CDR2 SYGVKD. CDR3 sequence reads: CAISESDRGIDQPQHF.

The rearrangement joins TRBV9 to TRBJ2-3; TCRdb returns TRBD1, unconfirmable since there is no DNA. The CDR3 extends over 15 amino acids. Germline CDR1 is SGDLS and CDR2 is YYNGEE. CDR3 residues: CASSAGTGGTDTQYF.

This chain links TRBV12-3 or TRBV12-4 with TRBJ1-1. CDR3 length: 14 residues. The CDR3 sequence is CASSLSLANTEAFF.

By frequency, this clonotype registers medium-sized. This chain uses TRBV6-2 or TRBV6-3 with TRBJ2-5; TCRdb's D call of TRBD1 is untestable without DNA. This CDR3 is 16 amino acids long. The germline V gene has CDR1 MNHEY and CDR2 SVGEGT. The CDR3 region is CASSNPTTDAQETQYF.

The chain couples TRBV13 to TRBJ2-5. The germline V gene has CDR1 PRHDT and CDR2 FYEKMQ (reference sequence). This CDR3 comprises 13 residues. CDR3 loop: CASSLSGEETQYF.